The 22 T cell receptor beta chains listed next were all sequenced from one sample in a study of healthy donors' naive CD4 and CD8 T cells. A linear amplification protocol produced the TCR libraries from about 450 ng of total RNA. TCRdb reprocessed the reads with MiXCR, giving one entry per CDR3 protein. The sample holds about 200,000 distinct CDR3 sequences; 74% are singletons and the top ten take roughly 2.3%. Sample: naive CD4+ and CD8+ T cells sorted from blood, pooled from several donors. The source of these receptors is a pool of human donors in good health; the sample pools cells from several healthy donors.

V gene TRBV6-6 combines with J gene TRBJ2-7, with D uncertain. The V end lost 5 bases, the J end lost 6 bases, and 11 bases lay between the germline ends. The germline gives CDR1 MNHNY, CDR2 SVGAGI (reference sequence). The CDR3 covers 12 residues. CDR3 sequence reads: CASSMLKGEQYF. The DNA of the CDR3 is TGTGCCAGCAGTATGCTAAAGGGCGAGCAGTACTTC.

The chain recombines TRBV19 with TRBJ2-1; possible D gene TRBD2, 6 bases. CDR3 length: 14 amino acids. With 3 bases removed from V and 4 bases from J, the gap between germline ends came to 10 bases. CDR1 LNHDA and CDR2 SQIVND come from the germline V gene (reference sequence). CDR3 in amino acids: CASSMGGAYNEQFF. CDR3 coding DNA: TGTGCCAGTAGTATGGGGGGAGCGTACAATGAGCAGTTCTTC.

The rearrangement links TRBV5-1 to TRBJ2-2; D possibly corresponds to TRBD2 (6 bases). The germline gives CDR1 SGHRS, CDR2 YFSETQ. The CDR3 totals 17 residues. The V gene lost 0 bases and the J gene lost 4 bases, with 16 bases spanning the gap. CDR3 DNA sequence: TGCGCCAGCAGCTTGGATGGAGTGACTAGAGGCACCGGGGAGCTGTTTTTT. Its protein is CASSLDGVTRGTGELFF.

The chain has TRBV5-1 and TRBJ1-1; the D gene is possibly TRBD1 (5 bases). V was cut by 1 base and J by 6 bases, with 19 bases left in between. Germline V gene lookup returns CDR1 SGHRS and CDR2 YFSETQ. The CDR3 has 16 residues. The CDR3 nucleotides read TGCGCCAGCAGCTTGAGCGGGGGATGGACGAATTCTGAAGCTTTCTTT. Protein product: CASSLSGGWTNSEAFF. Full variable domain (rest looked up from reference TRBV5-1 and TRBJ1-1): KAGVTQTPRYLIKTRGQQVTLSCSPISGHRSVSWYQQTPGQGLQFLFEYFSETQRNKGNFPGRFSGRQFSNSRSEMNVSTLELGDSALYLCASSLSGGWTNSEAFFGQGTRLTVV.

This clonotype was seen a handful of times. J is TRBJ1-1 and V is TRBV19, with 7 bases lining up with TRBD1. Per the germline V gene, CDR1 is LNHDA and CDR2 is SQIVND (reference sequence). V trimming: 7 bases; J trimming: 11 bases; junction bases outside the gene matches: 13. The CDR3 runs to 13 residues. The CDR3 loop is CASTAGTAVRAFF. The CDR3 bases are TGTGCCAGTACCGCCGGGACAGCCGTCAGGGCTTTCTTT.

The chain carries TRBV6-5 and TRBJ2-7; D is possibly TRBD1 (6 bases). From germline, CDR1 is MNHEY and CDR2 SVGAGI. V lost 2 bases, J lost 2 bases, and 10 bases lay in between. The CDR3 is 14 residues long. CDR3 coding DNA: TGTGCCAGCAGTTACGTGGACAGCCCCTACGAGCAGTACTTC. This codes for CASSYVDSPYEQYF.

V and J are TRBV19 and TRBJ1-5; D gene unclear. The CDR3 has 12 residues. V gave up 4 bases and J gave up 4 bases, with 5 bases separating them. Germline V CDR1 and CDR2: LNHDA, SQIVND (reference sequence). The CDR3 DNA is TGTGCCAGTAGTACCTATAATCAGCCCCAGCATTTT. Translated: CASSTYNQPQHF.

This clonotype appeared a few times. V usage is TRBV5-4 and J usage is TRBJ2-2; TRBD2 matches 7 bases. CDR1 and CDR2 (germline): SGHNT, YYREEE (reference sequence). V gave up 0 bases and J gave up 1 base; unmatched junction bases: 0. CDR3 size: 15 residues. The CDR3 sequence is CASSLASGNTGELFF. The CDR3 coding sequence is TGTGCCAGCAGCTTGGCTAGCGGGAACACCGGGGAGCTGTTTTTT.

This sequence joins TRBV27 and TRBJ1-6; D is unresolved. Germline values: CDR1 MNHEY, CDR2 SMNVEV (reference sequence). The CDR3 consists of 13 residues. Trimming cost V 8 bases and J 13 bases, with 18 bases left between them. CDR3 protein: CASSTSFRVPLHF. CDR3 DNA sequence: TGTGCCAGCTCGACATCTTTTAGGGTTCCCCTCCACTTT.

This sequence joins TRBV6-6 and TRBJ1-1; tentative D call: TRBD1 (5 bases). V lost 6 bases and J 4 bases, leaving 18 bases between the germline ends. Germline values: CDR1 MNHNY, CDR2 SVGAGI (reference sequence). This CDR3 contains 15 residues. CDR3: CASSGKDKPITEAFF. CDR3 in DNA: TGTGCCAGCAGCGGAAAGGACAAGCCAATCACTGAAGCTTTCTTT.

This clonotype was seen a single time. V and J are TRBV6-6 and TRBJ1-5; tentatively, D is TRBD1 (5 bases). There are 16 residues in the CDR3. The V end was cut by 0 bases, the J end by 1 base, with 10 bases between. Germline V gives CDR1 MNHNY, CDR2 SVGAGI (reference sequence). The CDR3 DNA follows: TGTGCCAGCAGTTACTCGATTTGGGACAGCAATCAGCCCCAGCATTTT. Translating gives CASSYSIWDSNQPQHF.

The rearrangement links TRBV20-1 to TRBJ2-1; no reliable D call. V was cut by 6 bases and J by 5 bases, with 14 bases left in between. Germline loops: CDR1 DFQATT, CDR2 SNEGSKA (reference sequence). The CDR3 loop spans 13 amino acids. As DNA, the CDR3 is TGCAGTGCCTTATGGCGGTTGCACAATGAGCAGTTCTTC. Amino acid sequence: CSALWRLHNEQFF.

A word on this clonotype: An end of the junction differs from the germline gene, which may be a read error. For the CDR3, the DNA is TGCGCCAGCAGCCAAGGGAGAAGCGGTAATTCACCCCTCCACTTT. Protein product: CASSQGRSGNSPLHF. The V gene is TRBV4-2, the J gene TRBJ1-6, with no clear D. The CDR3 length is 15 residues. Germline loops: CDR1 LGHNA, CDR2 YNFKEQ.

This chain joins TRBV29-1 and TRBJ2-7, with TRBD1 matching 7 bases. CDR1 is SQVTM, CDR2 ANQGSEA, per germline. Trimming at V came to 0 bases and at J to 3 bases, leaving 11 bases not matched to a gene. CDR3 length equals 16 residues. CDR3 residues: CSVEERLPGTDYEQYF. DNA for the CDR3: TGCAGCGTTGAAGAACGACTTCCCGGGACAGACTACGAGCAGTACTTC.

J is TRBJ1-1 and V is TRBV12-3 or TRBV12-4, with 7 bases fitting TRBD1. This CDR3 region has 14 residues. V shed 7 bases and J 0 bases; nucleotides not matched to a gene: 5. CDR3 DNA sequence: TGTGCCAGCATCCCAGACAGGGTGAACACTGAAGCTTTCTTT. It yields the protein CASIPDRVNTEAFF.

The chain couples TRBV4-2 to TRBJ2-7; the D gene is possibly TRBD1 (6 bases). The CDR3 has 14 residues. The V and J ends lost 5 bases and 2 bases respectively, with 13 bases between them. Germline V gene data show CDR1 as LGHNA and CDR2 as YNFKEQ. In nucleotides, the CDR3 is TGTGCCAGCAGCTCTCCGGGACATACCTACGAGCAGTACTTC. It encodes CASSSPGHTYEQYF.

This clonotype is a singleton in its sample. This chain joins TRBV6-5 and TRBJ2-5; 8 bases align to TRBD2. V lost 6 bases to trimming and J lost 4 bases; unmatched junction nucleotides: 10. The germline gives CDR1 MNHEY, CDR2 SVGAGI. The CDR3 contains 15 residues. The CDR3 sequence is CASSPPGLVGETQYF. As DNA, the CDR3 is TGTGCCAGCAGCCCTCCGGGACTAGTGGGAGAGACCCAGTACTTC.

In regard to this clonotype: Its ends do not fully match the called genes, so a read error is possible. This chain joins TRBV4-3 and TRBJ2-5; 8 bases match TRBD2. Germline CDR1 is LGHNA and CDR2 is YSLEER. The CDR3 contains 13 residues. CDR3 sequence: CASSLGLVGAQYF. The DNA of the CDR3 is TGTGCCAGCAGCTTGGGACTAGTGGGAGCCCAGTACTTC.

The chain joins TRBV19 to TRBJ1-3; D is uncertain. CDR3 length equals 15 residues. Trimming pared 9 bases from V and 0 bases from J, leaving 15 bases between. Germline values: CDR1 LNHDA, CDR2 SQIVND (reference sequence). The CDR3 reads CASSPSGASGNTIYF. The CDR3 bases are TGTGCCAGCTCCCCCTCAGGAGCCTCTGGAAACACCATATATTTT.

This chain links TRBV6-5 with TRBJ2-1, with D perhaps TRBD2 (8 bases). The CDR3 length is 14 residues. From germline, CDR1 is MNHEY and CDR2 SVGAGI. V was cut by 4 bases and J by 6 bases, with 13 bases left in between. This CDR3 reads CASSSGRGRNEQFF. CDR3 nucleotides: TGTGCCAGCAGTTCCGGGAGGGGGCGCAATGAGCAGTTCTTC.

This chain connects TRBV6-6 to TRBJ1-2; the D is unclear. V shed 6 bases and J shed 8 bases, with 13 bases lying between them. CDR1 MNHNY and CDR2 SVGAGI come from the germline V gene (reference sequence). There are 12 residues in the CDR3. Here the CDR3 reads CASRGPGWGYTF. DNA of the CDR3: TGTGCCAGCAGGGGTCCGGGCTGGGGCTACACCTTC.

The V gene is TRBV24-1, the J gene TRBJ2-2, with D possibly matching TRBD1 (5 bases). V shed 0 bases and J shed 4 bases, with 20 bases lying between them. This CDR3 is 19 amino acids long. Germline assignment: CDR1 KGHDR and CDR2 SFDVKD. This chain's CDR3 is CATSDLGRGVEWRTGELFF. CDR3 coding DNA: TGTGCCACCAGTGATTTGGGTAGGGGCGTAGAATGGCGCACCGGGGAGCTGTTTTTT.